This T cell receptor (beta chain) appears in the sequencing data of a study of blood T cell repertoires in COVID-19. TCRdb's table, derived via immunoSEQ multiplex PCR, lists solely in-frame clones and lacks some. The table has 110,000 to 150,000 clones, about nine tenths seen once. V lost 4 bases to trimming and J lost 6 bases, with 7 bases between them. Germline values: CDR1 SGDLS, CDR2 YYNGEE. The CDR3 loop spans 12 amino acids. The sequenced material came from PBMCs or T cells enriched from blood (not recorded which). The gene calls are TRBV9 and TRBJ2-2, with D possibly being TRBD1 (5 bases). The sequence was obtained from a man in his sixties who had recovered from COVID-19. CDR3 coding DNA: TGTGCCAGCAGCACAGGCCCCGGGGAGCTGTTTTTT. Encoded protein: CASSTGPGELFF.